The rows below give T cell receptor beta chains drawn from one sample of a study of PD-1 blockade in classical Hodgkin lymphoma. Generated by immunoSEQ multiplex PCR, the TCRdb table keeps only in-frame clones and is missing some. The sample lists over 70,000 clones, 89% seen once, with roughly 21% in the top ten. Sequencing used peripheral blood mononuclear cells (PBMCs), obtained at baseline. All receptors derive from a human donor with classical Hodgkin lymphoma. Each CDR3 is given with its conserved first and last residue. The D gene is left open where the match is weak. Expanded clones get a size class; other rows say once, few or many, or leave the size out.

v_gene: TRBV5-1; abundance: NA; j_gene: TRBJ1-2; d_gene: NA; len: 16; CDR3nt: TGCGCCAGCAGCTTGGCCGAGGACAGACCAGACTATGGCTACACCTTC; CDR3aa: CASSLAEDRPDYGYTF
v_gene: TRBV7-9; abundance: NA; j_gene: TRBJ2-7; d_gene: NA; len: 14; CDR3nt: TGTGCCAGCAGCTTAGAGGTCAGGAGTAACGAGCAGTACTTC; CDR3aa: CASSLEVRSNEQYF
v_gene: TRBV5-1; abundance: NA; j_gene: TRBJ2-7; d_gene: NA; len: 13; CDR3nt: TGCGCCAGCAGCTTGCCCCAGGGACGCGAGCAGTACTTC; CDR3aa: CASSLPQGREQYF
v_gene: TRBV7-9; abundance: once; j_gene: TRBJ2-1; d_gene: NA; len: 15; CDR3nt: TGTGCCAGCAGCTTAGCGCTGCGGGGACACAATGAGCAGTTCTTC; CDR3aa: CASSLALRGHNEQFF
v_gene: TRBV7-8; abundance: few; j_gene: TRBJ1-5; d_gene: TRBD1; len: 16; CDR3nt: TGTGCCAGCAGCCCCCGGGCGGGACAGGGGAATCAGCCCCAGCATTTT; CDR3aa: CASSPRAGQGNQPQHF
v_gene: TRBV7-2; abundance: NA; j_gene: TRBJ1-2; d_gene: NA; len: 14; CDR3nt: TGTGCCAGCAGCTTAGTGGACCCACGGGATGGCTACACCTTC; CDR3aa: CASSLVDPRDGYTF
v_gene: TRBV25-1; abundance: NA; j_gene: TRBJ1-1; d_gene: NA; len: 15; CDR3nt: TGTGCCAGCAGTGAGACAGGTCTTGTGAACACTGAAGCTTTCTTT; CDR3aa: CASSETGLVNTEAFF
v_gene: TRBV30; abundance: NA; j_gene: TRBJ1-2; d_gene: TRBD1; len: 18; CDR3nt: TGTGCCTGGAGTGCCTTTTGGACAGGGGAGAAGAACAACTATGGCTACACCTTC; CDR3aa: CAWSAFWTGEKNNYGYTF
v_gene: TRBV15; abundance: few; j_gene: TRBJ1-5; d_gene: NA; len: 13; CDR3nt: TGTGCCACCAGCAGAGGTTCCCAACAGCCCCAGCATTTT; CDR3aa: CATSRGSQQPQHF
v_gene: TRBV6-4; abundance: NA; j_gene: TRBJ2-1; d_gene: NA; len: 13; CDR3nt: TGTGCCAGCAGTGACTCTGCAGGTTATGAGCAGTTCTTC; CDR3aa: CASSDSAGYEQFF
v_gene: TRBV6-5; abundance: NA; j_gene: TRBJ1-2; d_gene: NA; len: 11; CDR3nt: TGTGCCAGCAGTGGGAACTATGGCTACACCTTC; CDR3aa: CASSGNYGYTF
v_gene: TRBV11-2; abundance: NA; j_gene: TRBJ1-5; d_gene: TRBD1; len: 14; CDR3nt: TGTGCCAGCAGCTTAGCAGGGGGCCTTCAGCCCCAGCATTTT; CDR3aa: CASSLAGGLQPQHF
v_gene: TRBV6-5; abundance: NA; j_gene: TRBJ1-1; d_gene: TRBD1; len: 15; CDR3nt: TGTGCCAGCAGGGCGATAGGGGGCCTGAACACTGAAGCTTTCTTT; CDR3aa: CASRAIGGLNTEAFF
v_gene: TRBV7-9; abundance: once; j_gene: TRBJ1-2; d_gene: TRBD1; len: 14; CDR3nt: TGTGCCAGCAGCGCCCGGACAGGGGGCTATGGCTACACCTTC; CDR3aa: CASSARTGGYGYTF
v_gene: TRBV7-2; abundance: NA; j_gene: TRBJ1-2; d_gene: NA; len: 13; CDR3nt: TGTGCCAGCAGCTTAGGCCAGCCAGCTGGCTACACCTTC; CDR3aa: CASSLGQPAGYTF
v_gene: TRBV19; abundance: NA; j_gene: TRBJ2-3; d_gene: TRBD2; len: 16; CDR3nt: TGTGCCAGTAGTATCAACGGCGGGAGTGGTGTAGATACGCAGTATTTT; CDR3aa: CASSINGGSGVDTQYF
v_gene: TRBV2; abundance: NA; j_gene: TRBJ1-3; d_gene: NA; len: 14; CDR3nt: TGTGCCAGCAGTGTGCAAGGGAACGGAAACACCATATATTTT; CDR3aa: CASSVQGNGNTIYF
v_gene: TRBV18; abundance: NA; j_gene: TRBJ2-7; d_gene: TRBD1; len: 15; CDR3nt: TGTGCCAGCTCACCAACCGGGACAGGGGCCTACGAGCAGTACTTC; CDR3aa: CASSPTGTGAYEQYF
v_gene: TRBV7-2; abundance: NA; j_gene: TRBJ2-3; d_gene: TRBD1; len: 14; CDR3nt: TGTGCCAGCAGCTTACGGAACAGGGGGGATACGCAGTATTTT; CDR3aa: CASSLRNRGDTQYF
v_gene: TRBV19; abundance: NA; j_gene: TRBJ2-6; d_gene: TRBD1; len: 16; CDR3nt: TGTGCCAGTAGTGTATCAGGGGGAGCTGGGGCCAACGTCCTGACTTTC; CDR3aa: CASSVSGGAGANVLTF
v_gene: TRBV21-1; abundance: NA; j_gene: TRBJ2-2; d_gene: NA; len: 16; CDR3nt: TGTGCCAGCAGCCTCGGGACTAGCGGGACCACCGGGGAGCTGTTTTTT; CDR3aa: CASSLGTSGTTGELFF
v_gene: TRBV5-1; abundance: NA; j_gene: TRBJ2-2; d_gene: TRBD2; len: 19; CDR3nt: TGCGCCAGCACCTTCGCAGCGACTAGCGGGAGGACTAACACCGGGGAGCTGTTTTTT; CDR3aa: CASTFAATSGRTNTGELFF
v_gene: TRBV4-2; abundance: NA; j_gene: TRBJ1-4; d_gene: NA; len: 15; CDR3nt: TGTGCCAGCAGCCAAGAAGAAGCAACTAATGAAAAACTGTTTTTT; CDR3aa: CASSQEEATNEKLFF
v_gene: TRBV28; abundance: NA; j_gene: TRBJ2-1; d_gene: NA; len: 15; CDR3nt: TGTGCCAGCAGTTTGGAGAGACTAAGACTACATGAGCAGTTCTTC; CDR3aa: CASSLERLRLHEQFF
v_gene: TRBV10-3; abundance: NA; j_gene: TRBJ2-5; d_gene: NA; len: 13; CDR3nt: TGTGCCATTTCTTTAGCTCGGCAAGAGACCCAGTACTTC; CDR3aa: CAISLARQETQYF
v_gene: TRBV7-9; abundance: NA; j_gene: TRBJ2-7; d_gene: NA; len: 14; CDR3nt: TGTGCCAGCAGCCCCCGGGACGGAGTCTACGAGCAGTACTTC; CDR3aa: CASSPRDGVYEQYF
v_gene: TRBV29-1; abundance: NA; j_gene: TRBJ2-7; d_gene: NA; len: 13; CDR3nt: TGCAGCGTCCGTCGGGATGCAGGGAACGAGCAGTACTTC; CDR3aa: CSVRRDAGNEQYF
v_gene: TRBV27; abundance: NA; j_gene: TRBJ1-2; d_gene: NA; len: 14; CDR3nt: TGTGCCAGCAGTGACGGACCGAACAACTATGGCTACACCTTC; CDR3aa: CASSDGPNNYGYTF
v_gene: TRBV9; abundance: NA; j_gene: TRBJ1-4; d_gene: TRBD1; len: 14; CDR3nt: TGTGCCAGCACCCCGGACAGGGAGGATGAAAAACTGTTTTTT; CDR3aa: CASTPDREDEKLFF
v_gene: TRBV2; abundance: NA; j_gene: TRBJ2-1; d_gene: NA; len: 14; CDR3nt: TGTGCCAGCAGGAAAGTGGGTCGGCCCAATGAGCAGTTCTTC; CDR3aa: CASRKVGRPNEQFF
v_gene: TRBV11-2; abundance: NA; j_gene: TRBJ1-2; d_gene: NA; len: 13; CDR3nt: TGTGCCAGCAGCGCCGGTTATAACTATGGCTACACCTTC; CDR3aa: CASSAGYNYGYTF
v_gene: TRBV5-6; abundance: NA; j_gene: TRBJ1-3; d_gene: TRBD1; len: 14; CDR3nt: TGTGCCAGCAGCGGGGACAGGGGAAGGAACACCATATATTTT; CDR3aa: CASSGDRGRNTIYF
v_gene: TRBV5-1; abundance: NA; j_gene: TRBJ2-3; d_gene: TRBD2; len: 16; CDR3nt: TGCGCCAGCAGCTTGGAACTAGCGGGAGGTTCAGATACGCAGTATTTT; CDR3aa: CASSLELAGGSDTQYF
v_gene: TRBV25-1; abundance: NA; j_gene: TRBJ2-2; d_gene: NA; len: 14; CDR3nt: TGTGCCAGCAGGGCCCACTCAAACACCGGGGAGCTGTTTTTT; CDR3aa: CASRAHSNTGELFF
v_gene: TRBV5-6; abundance: once; j_gene: TRBJ2-7; d_gene: NA; len: 14; CDR3nt: TGTGCCAGCAGCTTGAAGTACATTAACTACGAGCAGTACTTC; CDR3aa: CASSLKYINYEQYF
v_gene: TRBV5-1; abundance: NA; j_gene: TRBJ1-4; d_gene: TRBD1; len: 17; CDR3nt: TGCGCCAGCAGCACTGGACAGGGGTCGACAACTAATGAAAAACTGTTTTTT; CDR3aa: CASSTGQGSTTNEKLFF
v_gene: TRBV30; abundance: NA; j_gene: TRBJ2-5; d_gene: TRBD2; len: 14; CDR3nt: TGTGCCTGGAGTCTGGTAGCGGGAGTAAAGACCCAGTACTTC; CDR3aa: CAWSLVAGVKTQYF
v_gene: TRBV11-2; abundance: once; j_gene: TRBJ2-7; d_gene: TRBD2; len: 15; CDR3nt: TGTGCCAGCAGCTTTCTTAGCGGGAGCTTAGACGAGCAGTACTTC; CDR3aa: CASSFLSGSLDEQYF
v_gene: TRBV6-1; abundance: NA; j_gene: TRBJ1-3; d_gene: NA; len: 13; CDR3nt: TGTGCCAGCAGTGAGTCACAGCGAAACACCATATATTTT; CDR3aa: CASSESQRNTIYF
v_gene: TRBV7-9; abundance: few; j_gene: TRBJ2-7; d_gene: TRBD1; len: 12; CDR3nt: TGTGCCACCGCCGACAGGGCCTACGAGCAGTACTTC; CDR3aa: CATADRAYEQYF